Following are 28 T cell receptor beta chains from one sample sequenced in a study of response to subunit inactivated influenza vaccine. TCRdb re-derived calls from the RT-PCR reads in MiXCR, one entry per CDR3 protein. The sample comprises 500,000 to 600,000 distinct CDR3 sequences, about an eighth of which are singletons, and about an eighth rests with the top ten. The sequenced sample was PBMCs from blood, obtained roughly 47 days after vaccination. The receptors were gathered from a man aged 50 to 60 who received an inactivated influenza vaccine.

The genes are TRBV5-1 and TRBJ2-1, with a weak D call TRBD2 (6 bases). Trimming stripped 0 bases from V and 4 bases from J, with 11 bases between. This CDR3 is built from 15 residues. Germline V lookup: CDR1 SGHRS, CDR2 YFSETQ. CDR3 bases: TGCGCCAGCAGCTTGGCGGGACTTGGATACAATGAGCAGTTCTTC. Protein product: CASSLAGLGYNEQFF.

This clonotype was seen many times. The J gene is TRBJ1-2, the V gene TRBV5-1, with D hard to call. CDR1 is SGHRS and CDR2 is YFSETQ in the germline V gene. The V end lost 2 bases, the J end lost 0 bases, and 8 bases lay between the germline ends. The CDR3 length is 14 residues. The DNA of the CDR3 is TGCGCCAGCAGCTTTACAGACGCTAACTATGGCTACACCTTC. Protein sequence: CASSFTDANYGYTF.

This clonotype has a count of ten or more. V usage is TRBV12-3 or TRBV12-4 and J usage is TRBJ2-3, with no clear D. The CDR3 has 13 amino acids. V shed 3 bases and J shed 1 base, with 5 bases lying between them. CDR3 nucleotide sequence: TGTGCCAGCAGTTTGGCTCGCACAGATACGCAGTATTTT. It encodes CASSLARTDTQYF.

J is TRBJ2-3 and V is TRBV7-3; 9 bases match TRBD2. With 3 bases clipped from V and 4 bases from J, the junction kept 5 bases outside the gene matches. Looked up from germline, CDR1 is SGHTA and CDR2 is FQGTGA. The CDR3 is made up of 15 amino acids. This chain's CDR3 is CASSFAGGAADTQYF. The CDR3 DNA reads TGTGCCAGCAGCTTTGCGGGAGGGGCCGCAGATACGCAGTATTTT.

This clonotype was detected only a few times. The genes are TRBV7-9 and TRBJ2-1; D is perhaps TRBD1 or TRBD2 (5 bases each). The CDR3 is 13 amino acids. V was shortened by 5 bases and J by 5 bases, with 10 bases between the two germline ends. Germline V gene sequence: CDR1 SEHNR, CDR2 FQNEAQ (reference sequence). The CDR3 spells CASSVGTDNEQFF. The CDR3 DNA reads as TGTGCCAGCAGCGTTGGGACCGACAATGAGCAGTTCTTC.

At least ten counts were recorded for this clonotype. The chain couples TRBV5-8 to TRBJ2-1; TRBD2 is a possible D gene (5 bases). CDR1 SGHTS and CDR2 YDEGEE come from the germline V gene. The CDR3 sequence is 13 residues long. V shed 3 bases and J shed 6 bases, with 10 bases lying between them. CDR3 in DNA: TGTGCCAGCAGCTCCGGACTGGTCAATGAGCAGTTCTTC. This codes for CASSSGLVNEQFF. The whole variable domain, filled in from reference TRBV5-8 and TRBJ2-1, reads EAGVTQSPTHLIKTRGQQATLRCSPISGHTSVYWYQQALGLGLQFLLWYDEGEERNRGNFPPRFSGRQFPNYSSELNVNALELEDSALYLCASSSGLVNEQFFGPGTRLTVL.

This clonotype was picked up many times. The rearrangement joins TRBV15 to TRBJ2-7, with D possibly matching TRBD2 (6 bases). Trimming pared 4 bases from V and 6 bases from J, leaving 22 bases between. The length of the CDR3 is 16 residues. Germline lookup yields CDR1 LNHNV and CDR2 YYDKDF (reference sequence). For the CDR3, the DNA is TGTGCCACCAGCACCGGGGTGGGACTCCTTGTCCTCGAGCAGTACTTC. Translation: CATSTGVGLLVLEQYF.

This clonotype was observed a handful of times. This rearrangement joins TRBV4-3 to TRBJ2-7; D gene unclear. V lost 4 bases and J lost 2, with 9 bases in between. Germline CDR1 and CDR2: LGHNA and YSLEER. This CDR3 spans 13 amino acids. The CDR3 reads CASSPGKAYEQYF. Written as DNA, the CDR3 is TGCGCCAGCAGCCCCGGCAAGGCCTACGAGCAGTACTTC.

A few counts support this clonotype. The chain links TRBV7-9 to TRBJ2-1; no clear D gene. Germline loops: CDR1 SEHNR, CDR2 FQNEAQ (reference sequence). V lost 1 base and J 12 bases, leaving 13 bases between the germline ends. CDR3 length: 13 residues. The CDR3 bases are TGTGCCAGCAGCTTAGGACACACTGAGGCGCAGTTCTTC. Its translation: CASSLGHTEAQFF. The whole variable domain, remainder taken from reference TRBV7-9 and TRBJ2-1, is DTGVSQNPRHKITKRGQNVTFRCDPISEHNRLYWYRQTLGQGPEFLTYFQNEAQLEKSRLLSDRFSAERPKGSFSTLEIQRTEQGDSAMYLCASSLGHTEAQFFGPGTRLTVL.

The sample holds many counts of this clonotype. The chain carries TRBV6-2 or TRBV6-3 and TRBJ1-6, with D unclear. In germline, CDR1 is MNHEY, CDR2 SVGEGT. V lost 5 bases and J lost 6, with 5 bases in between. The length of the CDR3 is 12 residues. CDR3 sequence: CASSLFNSPLHF. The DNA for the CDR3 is TGTGCCAGCAGTCTCTTTAATTCACCCCTCCACTTT.

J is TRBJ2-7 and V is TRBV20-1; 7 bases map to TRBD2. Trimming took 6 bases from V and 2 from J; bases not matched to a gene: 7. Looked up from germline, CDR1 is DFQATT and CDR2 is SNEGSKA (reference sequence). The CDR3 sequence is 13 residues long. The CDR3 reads CSALAETPYEQYF. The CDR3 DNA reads TGCAGTGCCCTAGCGGAGACACCCTACGAGCAGTACTTC.

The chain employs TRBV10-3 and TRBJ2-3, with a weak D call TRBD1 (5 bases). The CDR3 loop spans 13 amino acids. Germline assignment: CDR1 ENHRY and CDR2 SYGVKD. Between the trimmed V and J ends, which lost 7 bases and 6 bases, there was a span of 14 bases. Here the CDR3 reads CAIMGQVLDTQYF. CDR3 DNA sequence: TGTGCCATCATGGGGCAGGTACTCGATACGCAGTATTTT.

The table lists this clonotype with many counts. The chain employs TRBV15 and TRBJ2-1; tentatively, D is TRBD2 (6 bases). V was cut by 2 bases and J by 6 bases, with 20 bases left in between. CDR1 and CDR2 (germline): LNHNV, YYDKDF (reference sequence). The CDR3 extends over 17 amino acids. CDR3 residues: CATSRRDLVWGGNEQFF. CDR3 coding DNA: TGTGCCACCAGCAGACGGGACCTAGTTTGGGGAGGCAATGAGCAGTTCTTC.

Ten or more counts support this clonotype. The chain's CDR3 is CASSEDSLSYEQYF. In nucleotides, the CDR3 is TGCGCCAGCAGCGAGGACAGCCTATCCTACGAGCAGTACTTC. The V gene is TRBV5-1, the J gene TRBJ2-7, with a weak D call TRBD1 (6 bases). This CDR3 is 14 amino acids long. The germline gives CDR1 SGHRS, CDR2 YFSETQ. Trimming removed 4 bases from V and 1 base from J, with 12 bases in between. Combining the CDR3 with reference TRBV5-1 and TRBJ2-7 gives the whole variable domain KAGVTQTPRYLIKTRGQQVTLSCSPISGHRSVSWYQQTPGQGLQFLFEYFSETQRNKGNFPGRFSGRQFSNSRSEMNVSTLELGDSALYLCASSEDSLSYEQYFGPGTRLTVT.

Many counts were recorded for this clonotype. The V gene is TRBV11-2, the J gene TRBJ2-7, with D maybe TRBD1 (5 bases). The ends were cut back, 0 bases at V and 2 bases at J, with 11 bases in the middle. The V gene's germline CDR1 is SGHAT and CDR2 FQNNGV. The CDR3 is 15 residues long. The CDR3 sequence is CASSLDWSGTYEQYF. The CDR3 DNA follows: TGTGCCAGCAGCTTAGATTGGTCAGGGACCTACGAGCAGTACTTC.

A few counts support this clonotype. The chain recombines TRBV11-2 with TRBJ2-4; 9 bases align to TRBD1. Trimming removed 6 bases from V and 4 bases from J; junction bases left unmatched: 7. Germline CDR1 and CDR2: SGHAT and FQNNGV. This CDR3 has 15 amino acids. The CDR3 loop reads CASRHTGGLKNIQYF. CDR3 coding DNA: TGTGCCAGCAGACATACAGGGGGCCTAAAAAACATTCAGTACTTC.

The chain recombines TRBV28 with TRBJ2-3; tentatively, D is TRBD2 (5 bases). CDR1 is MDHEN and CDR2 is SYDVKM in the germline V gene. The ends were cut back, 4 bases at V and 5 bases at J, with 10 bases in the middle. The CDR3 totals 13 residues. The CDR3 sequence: CASSSLARDTQYF. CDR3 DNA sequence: TGTGCCAGCAGTTCCTTAGCGCGAGATACGCAGTATTTT.

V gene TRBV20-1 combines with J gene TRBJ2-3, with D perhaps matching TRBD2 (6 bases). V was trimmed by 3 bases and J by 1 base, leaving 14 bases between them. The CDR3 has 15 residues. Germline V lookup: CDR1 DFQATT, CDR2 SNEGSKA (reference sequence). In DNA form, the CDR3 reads TGCAGTGCTAGGGGGGACGGGAGAGGCACAGATACGCAGTATTTT. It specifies CSARGDGRGTDTQYF.

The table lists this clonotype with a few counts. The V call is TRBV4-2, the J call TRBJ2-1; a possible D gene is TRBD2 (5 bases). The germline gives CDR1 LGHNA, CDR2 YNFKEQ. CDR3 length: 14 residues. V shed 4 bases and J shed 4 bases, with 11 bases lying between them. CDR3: CASSPEGIYNEQFF. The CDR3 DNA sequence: TGTGCCAGCAGCCCCGAGGGTATTTACAATGAGCAGTTCTTC.

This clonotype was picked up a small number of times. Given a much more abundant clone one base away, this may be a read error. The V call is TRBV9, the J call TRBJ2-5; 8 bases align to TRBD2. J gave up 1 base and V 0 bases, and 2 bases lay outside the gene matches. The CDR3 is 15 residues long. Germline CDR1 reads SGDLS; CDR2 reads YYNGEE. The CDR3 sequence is CASSVAGGPQETQYF. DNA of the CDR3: TGTGCCAGCAGCGTAGCGGGAGGGCCCCAAGAGACCCAGTACTTC.

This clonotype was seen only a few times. For the CDR3, the DNA is TGTGCCAGCAGCCCGGCGACTATTCGTGAGCAGTTCTTC. Its protein is CASSPATIREQFF. V is TRBV7-2 and J is TRBJ2-1; D may be TRBD2 (5 bases). Germline CDR1 is SGHTA and CDR2 is FQGNSA. The V and J ends lost 5 bases and 9 bases respectively, with 14 bases between them. This CDR3 comprises 13 residues. The entire variable domain, with the rest obtained from reference TRBV7-2 and TRBJ2-1, is as follows: GAGVSQSPSNKVTEKGKDVELRCDPISGHTALYWYRQSLGQGLEFLIYFQGNSAPDKSGLPSDRFSAERTGGSVSTLTIQRTQQEDSAVYLCASSPATIREQFFGPGTRLTVL.

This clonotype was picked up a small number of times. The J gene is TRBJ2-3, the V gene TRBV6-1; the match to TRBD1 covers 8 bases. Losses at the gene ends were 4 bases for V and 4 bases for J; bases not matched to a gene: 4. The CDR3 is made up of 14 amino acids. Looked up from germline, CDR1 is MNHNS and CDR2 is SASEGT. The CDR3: CASSGRGQADTQYF. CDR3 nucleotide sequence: TGTGCCAGCAGTGGTCGGGGACAGGCAGATACGCAGTATTTT.

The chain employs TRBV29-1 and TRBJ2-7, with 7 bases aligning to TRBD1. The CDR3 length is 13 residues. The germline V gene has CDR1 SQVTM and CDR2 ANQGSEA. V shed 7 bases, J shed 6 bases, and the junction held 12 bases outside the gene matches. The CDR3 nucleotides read TGCAGCGGAAAGACAGGGAGATGGGGCGAGCAGTACTTC. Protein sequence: CSGKTGRWGEQYF.

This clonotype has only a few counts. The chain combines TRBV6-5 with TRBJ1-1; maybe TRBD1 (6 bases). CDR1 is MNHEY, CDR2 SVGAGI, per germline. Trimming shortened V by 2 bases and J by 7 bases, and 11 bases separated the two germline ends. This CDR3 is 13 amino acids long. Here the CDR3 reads CASSYTTDSEAFF. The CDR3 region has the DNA TGTGCCAGCAGTTACACCACGGACAGTGAAGCTTTCTTT.

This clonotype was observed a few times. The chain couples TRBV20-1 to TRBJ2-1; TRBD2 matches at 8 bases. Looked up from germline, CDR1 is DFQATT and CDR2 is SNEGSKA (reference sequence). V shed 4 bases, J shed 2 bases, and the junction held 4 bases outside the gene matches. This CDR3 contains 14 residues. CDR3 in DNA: TGCAGTGCTACGCAACTAGCGGCCTACAATGAGCAGTTCTTC. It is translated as CSATQLAAYNEQFF.

The CDR3 sequence is CASSPRQGPSEQFF. The CDR3 DNA sequence: TGTGCCAGCTCACCAAGACAGGGTCCGAGTGAGCAGTTCTTC. This chain joins TRBV18 and TRBJ2-1, with 7 bases lining up with TRBD1. The CDR3 totals 14 residues. In germline, CDR1 is KGHSH, CDR2 LQKENI. Unmatched junction bases numbered 7, after V lost 2 bases and J lost 9 bases. Full variable domain (remainder filled in from reference TRBV18 and TRBJ2-1): NAGVMQNPRHLVRRRGQEARLRCSPMKGHSHVYWYRQLPEEGLKFMVYLQKENIIDESGMPKERFSAEFPKEGPSILRIQQVVRGDSAAYFCASSPRQGPSEQFFGPGTRLTVL.

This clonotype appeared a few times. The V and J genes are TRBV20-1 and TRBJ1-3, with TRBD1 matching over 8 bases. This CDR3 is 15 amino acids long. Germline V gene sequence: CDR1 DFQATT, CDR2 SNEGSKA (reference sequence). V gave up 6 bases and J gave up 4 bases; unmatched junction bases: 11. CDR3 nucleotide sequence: TGCAGTGCCCTACCCGGGACAGGAGGAGGAAACACCATATATTTT. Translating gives CSALPGTGGGNTIYF.

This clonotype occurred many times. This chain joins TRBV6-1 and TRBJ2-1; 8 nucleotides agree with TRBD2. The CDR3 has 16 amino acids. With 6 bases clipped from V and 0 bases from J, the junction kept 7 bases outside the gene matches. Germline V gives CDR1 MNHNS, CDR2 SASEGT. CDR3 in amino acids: CASRISGGSSYNEQFF. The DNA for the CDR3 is TGTGCCAGCAGAATTTCGGGGGGGAGCTCCTACAATGAGCAGTTCTTC.